This T cell receptor (beta chain) originates from a study of blood T cell repertoires in COVID-19. The wider study: Sites in the United States, Italy and Spain provided acute and convalescent COVID-19 samples. The analysed material was cDNA or gDNA that came from T cells, B-cell-depleted T cells, or PBMCs.

The CDR3 is 15 amino acids. The V gene's germline CDR1 is MNHEY and CDR2 SMNVEV (reference sequence). Trimming removed 4 bases from V and 1 base from J, with 10 bases in between. Original processing methods: Amplified reference gene primers provided the basis for estimating nucleated cell counts. Assay: immunoSEQ multiplex PCR; the TCRdb copy retains only in-frame clones and omits some. That table gives V, J and clone size, and the DNA gave D and trimming. Of under 350,000 clones listed, roughly 90% are singletons. The sequenced sample was peripheral blood. This receptor was taken from a woman in her thirties with COVID-19, enrolled during active disease. The rearrangement uses TRBV27 and TRBJ2-2, with D perhaps TRBD2 (5 bases). The CDR3 here is CASSYRGLNTGELFF. CDR3 bases: TGTGCCAGCAGTTATCGGGGTTTGAACACCGGGGAGCTGTTTTTT.